This TCR beta chain was documented in a study of blood T cell repertoires in COVID-19. Followed longitudinally, the Seattle patients had been enrolled during active infection. In the study's own analysis: How many nucleated cells were present was estimated from reference gene primer amplification. The protocol was immunoSEQ multiplex PCR, while the TCRdb copy is restricted to in-frame clones and leaves out a portion. The V and J calls and clone size are taken from that table; D and trimming were inferred from the DNA. Of about 300,000 clones listed, roughly 86% are singletons. V shed 6 bases and J 1 base; nucleotides not matched to a gene: 5. The CDR3 covers 14 residues. Germline V CDR1 and CDR2: MDHEN, SYDVKM.

The chain carries TRBV28 and TRBJ1-1; TRBD1 agrees at 7 bases. The TCR was taken from a woman aged 25 to 39 with COVID-19, enrolled during active disease. The material sequenced was peripheral blood. In DNA, the CDR3 is TGTGCCAGCAGAAGACAGGGCCCGAACACTGAAGCTTTCTTT. Translation gives CASRRQGPNTEAFF.